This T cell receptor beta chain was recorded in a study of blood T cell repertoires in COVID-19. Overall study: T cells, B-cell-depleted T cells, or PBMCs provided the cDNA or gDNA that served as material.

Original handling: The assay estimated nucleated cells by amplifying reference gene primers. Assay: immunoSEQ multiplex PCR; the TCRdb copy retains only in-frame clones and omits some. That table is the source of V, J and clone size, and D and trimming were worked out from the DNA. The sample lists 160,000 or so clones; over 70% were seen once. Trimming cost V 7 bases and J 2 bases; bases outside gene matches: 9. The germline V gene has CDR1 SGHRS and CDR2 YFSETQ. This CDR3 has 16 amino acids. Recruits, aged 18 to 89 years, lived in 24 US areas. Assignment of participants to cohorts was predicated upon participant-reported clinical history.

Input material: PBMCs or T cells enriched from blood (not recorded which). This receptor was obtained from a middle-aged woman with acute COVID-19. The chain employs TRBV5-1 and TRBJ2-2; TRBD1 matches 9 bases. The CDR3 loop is CASQTPGQGNTGELFF. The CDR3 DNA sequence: TGCGCCAGCCAAACTCCGGGACAGGGCAACACCGGGGAGCTGTTTTTT.